This TCR beta chain was recorded in a study of blood T cell repertoires in COVID-19. Background on the study: The United States, Italy and Spain provided the acute and convalescent COVID-19 samples.

In the study's own analysis: Nucleated cell number was recorded as an estimate derived from reference gene primer amplification. Using immunoSEQ multiplex PCR, the repertoire was profiled, and TCRdb retains in-frame clones only, with some absent. D and trimming come from the DNA, and the V and J calls and clone size come from that table. The table has just over 15,000 clones, 65% to 85% seen once; the top ten hold approximately 9.1%. Per the germline V gene, CDR1 is SEHNR and CDR2 is FQNEAQ (reference sequence). Trimming left V 2 bases short and J 7 bases short, with 9 bases between. The CDR3 is 12 amino acids.

The rearrangement links TRBV7-9 to TRBJ2-7; tentative D call: TRBD2 (6 bases). This clonotype originated in a human donor in a cohort sampled during active COVID-19. Sequencing was done on a sample of peripheral blood. DNA of the CDR3: TGTGCCAGCAGCTTAACTAGCAGAGAGCAGTACTTC. It codes for CASSLTSREQYF.